This is a list of T cell receptor beta chains from one sample in a study of cytomegalovirus exposure and HLA in healthy donors. TCRdb's table, derived via immunoSEQ multiplex PCR, lists solely in-frame clones and lacks some. The sample consists of hundreds of thousands of clones, 75% to 90% of them appearing once. Sequencing was performed on PBMCs. These receptors all come from a young woman in good health and CMV-seronegative. Each CDR3 is given with its conserved first and last residue. A D gene is named only where the DNA matches it firmly. The size field is filled for only some rows; it gives once, few, many or a size class.

len	abundance	j_gene	v_gene	d_gene	CDR3nt	CDR3aa
14	-	TRBJ1-5	TRBV7-9	TRBD1	TGTGCCAGCAGCCTGGGGACAGCAAATCAGCCCCAGCATTTT	CASSLGTANQPQHF
12	-	TRBJ1-1	TRBV28	TRBD1	TGTGCCAGCAGGAACACAGGGGGCCAGGCTTTCTTT	CASRNTGGQAFF
14	-	TRBJ2-3	TRBV9	-	TGTGCCAGCAGCCCTCCCGGGGGAGCAGATACGCAGTATTTT	CASSPPGGADTQYF
13	-	TRBJ2-7	TRBV13	-	TGTGCCAGCAGCTCTCTAGATCACTACGAGCAGTACTTC	CASSSLDHYEQYF
11	-	TRBJ2-1	TRBV2	-	TGTGCCAGCAGTGAAGCCCAGAACCCGTTCTTC	CASSEAQNPFF
18	-	TRBJ1-5	TRBV4-1	-	TGCGCCAGCAGCCGGCCTGGGGAGTACAACCCCAATAATCAGCCCCAGCATTTT	CASSRPGEYNPNNQPQHF
15	-	TRBJ2-3	TRBV19	-	TGTGCCAGTAGTATCGGGGACACCTCCACAGATACGCAGTATTTT	CASSIGDTSTDTQYF
13	few	TRBJ1-5	TRBV2	TRBD1	TGTGCCAGCACTCGACAGGGAAATCAGCCCCAGCATTTT	CASTRQGNQPQHF
14	-	TRBJ2-2	TRBV19	-	TGTGCCAGTAGTATCGGGGGTCCCACCGGGGAGCTGTTTTTT	CASSIGGPTGELFF
17	-	TRBJ1-5	TRBV7-8	TRBD1	TGTGCCAGCAGCTTAGCACGGGACAGGGGTAACGGTCAGCCCCAGCATTTT	CASSLARDRGNGQPQHF
16	-	TRBJ2-7	TRBV18	TRBD1	TGTGCCAGCTCACCAACAGGACAGGAAGTCTCCTACGAGCAGTACTTC	CASSPTGQEVSYEQYF
15	-	TRBJ2-2	TRBV2	TRBD2	TGTGCCAGCAGTGGAAGCGGGGGCCCAGCTGGGGAGCTGTTTTTT	CASSGSGGPAGELFF
15	-	TRBJ2-5	TRBV27	TRBD2	TGTGCCAGCAGCCAGGCACCGGGAGGATCGGAGACCCAGTACTTC	CASSQAPGGSETQYF
11	-	TRBJ2-7	TRBV30	-	TGTGCCTGGAGTCTGACATACGAGCAGTACTTC	CAWSLTYEQYF
17	-	TRBJ2-2	TRBV30	TRBD1	TGTGCCTGGAGCAAGAACAGGGGGAATCGGAACACCGGGGAGCTGTTTTTT	CAWSKNRGNRNTGELFF
13	-	TRBJ2-7	TRBV9	-	TGTGCCAGCAGCGTAGGGGACAACTACGAGCAGTACTTC	CASSVGDNYEQYF
14	-	TRBJ1-5	TRBV10-3	TRBD1	TGTGCCATCAGATCGGGACAGGGGGATCAGCCCCAGCATTTT	CAIRSGQGDQPQHF
16	-	TRBJ1-4	TRBV25-1	-	TGTGCCAGCAGTGATATAATGGGGAGCGGGAATGAAAAACTGTTTTTT	CASSDIMGSGNEKLFF
15	-	TRBJ2-1	TRBV6-6	TRBD2	TGTGCCAGCAGTTACTCGACGGGGGGGTATCATGAGCAGTTCTTC	CASSYSTGGYHEQFF
16	-	TRBJ2-5	TRBV6-5	TRBD2	TGTGCCAGCAGTTACTCGGGCGGGGGGACTCCCCAAACCCAGTACTTC	CASSYSGGGTPQTQYF